This is a list of T cell receptor beta chains from one sample in a study of vaccination and CD4 T cells after COVID-19. Their antigen targets remain unknown. One entry per CDR3 protein, called by TCRdb with MiXCR from the PCR reads. The sample lists just over 20,000 distinct CDR3 sequences; about 52% were seen once. Sequencing used CD4+ T cells from blood, cultured in vitro. The source of these receptors is a human donor who had recovered from COVID-19. Both conserved end residues are part of each CDR3. A D gene is named only where the DNA matches it firmly. Rows give clone size only sometimes, using once, few, many, or a class for an expanded clone.

j_call: TRBJ1-2
clone_size: few
d_call: NA
v_call: TRBV15
cdr3_aa: CATSRDLQGYGYTF
cdr3_nt: TGTGCCACCAGCAGAGATCTGCAGGGCTATGGCTACACCTTC

j_call: TRBJ2-7
clone_size: few
d_call: NA
v_call: TRBV4-1
cdr3_aa: CASSQEGGGSSYEQYF
cdr3_nt: TGCGCCAGCAGCCAAGAGGGAGGCGGTTCCTCCTACGAGCAGTACTTC

j_call: TRBJ1-1
clone_size: NA
d_call: NA
v_call: TRBV6-2/TRBV6-3
cdr3_aa: CASSYSDTEAFF
cdr3_nt: TGTGCCAGCAGTTATTCGGACACTGAAGCTTTCTTT

j_call: TRBJ1-6
clone_size: few
d_call: NA
v_call: TRBV6-1
cdr3_aa: CASSPLGAYNSPLHF
cdr3_nt: TGTGCCAGCAGCCCTCTGGGGGCTTATAATTCACCCCTCCACTTT

j_call: TRBJ2-7
clone_size: few
d_call: NA
v_call: TRBV7-8
cdr3_aa: CASSLDWQGEQYF
cdr3_nt: TGTGCCAGCAGCTTAGATTGGCAGGGGGAGCAGTACTTC

j_call: TRBJ1-6
clone_size: few
d_call: NA
v_call: TRBV9
cdr3_aa: CASSRGGGEDSPLHF
cdr3_nt: TGTGCCAGCAGCAGAGGGGGAGGTGAGGATTCACCCCTCCACTTT

j_call: TRBJ1-6
clone_size: NA
d_call: NA
v_call: TRBV6-1
cdr3_aa: CASSTPSADSPLHF
cdr3_nt: TGTGCCAGCAGTACCCCCAGCGCTGATTCACCCCTCCACTTT

j_call: TRBJ1-1
clone_size: NA
d_call: NA
v_call: TRBV19
cdr3_aa: CASTPATKTANSAEAFF
cdr3_nt: TGTGCCAGTACCCCTGCCACCAAAACAGCGAACTCAGCTGAAGCTTTCTTT

j_call: TRBJ2-3
clone_size: NA
d_call: NA
v_call: TRBV7-2
cdr3_aa: CASSLISGPFTDTQYF
cdr3_nt: TGTGCCAGCAGCTTAATAAGCGGGCCGTTCACAGATACGCAGTATTTT

j_call: TRBJ1-6
clone_size: few
d_call: TRBD1
v_call: TRBV6-2/TRBV6-3
cdr3_aa: CASSSMTGTGDSPLHF
cdr3_nt: TGTGCCAGCAGCTCAATGACCGGGACAGGGGACTCACCCCTCCACTTT

j_call: TRBJ2-7
clone_size: NA
d_call: TRBD1
v_call: TRBV12-5
cdr3_aa: CASGLVRGDRGNYEQYF
cdr3_nt: TGTGCTAGTGGTTTGGTACGGGGGGACAGGGGGAACTACGAGCAGTACTTC

j_call: TRBJ1-2
clone_size: few
d_call: NA
v_call: TRBV7-2
cdr3_aa: CASSRRMGGDYGYTF
cdr3_nt: TGTGCCAGCAGCAGACGTATGGGGGGTGACTATGGCTACACCTTC